These T cell receptor beta chains were read from a single sample in a study of blood T cell repertoires in COVID-19. The protocol was immunoSEQ multiplex PCR, while the TCRdb copy is restricted to in-frame clones and leaves out a portion. The data hold roughly 62,000 clones, with approximately 80% observed a single time. The material sequenced was peripheral blood. These receptors all stem from a woman aged 80 or older with active or convalescent COVID-19. The CDR3 runs from the conserved cysteine through the conserved F or W. Fields, in order: clone size, D gene, J gene, V gene, CDR3 DNA, CDR3 protein. D genes are given only for firm matches. Clone size is stated in some rows and not others, as once, few, many or a class when expanded.

-	-	TRBJ1-4	TRBV5-1	TGCGCCAGCAGCTTCTCGCGCAGGGCAGGGGAAAAACTGTTTTTT	CASSFSRRAGEKLFF
-	TRBD1	TRBJ2-5	TRBV27	TGTGCCAGCAGACCCCCGGGACAGCTCCGGGAGACCCAGTACTTC	CASRPPGQLRETQYF
-	TRBD1	TRBJ2-5	TRBV7-6	TGTGCCAGCAGCCTCGGGACAGTGGGCCAAGAGACCCAGTACTTC	CASSLGTVGQETQYF
-	TRBD1	TRBJ2-3	TRBV19	TGTGCCAGTCGGGACAGATCCACAGATACGCAGTATTTT	CASRDRSTDTQYF
-	TRBD1	TRBJ1-3	TRBV28	TGTGCCAGCAGAAAAGGGGGACAGTACTCTGGAAACACCATATATTTT	CASRKGGQYSGNTIYF
-	TRBD2	TRBJ2-3	TRBV11-3	TGTGCCAGCAGCTTAGACGGGACTAGCGGGGCCGCAGATACGCAGTATTTT	CASSLDGTSGAADTQYF
-	-	TRBJ1-1	TRBV6-5	TGTGCCAGCAGTTCAAAGTCAATGAGCACTGAAGCTTTCTTT	CASSSKSMSTEAFF
-	TRBD2	TRBJ2-3	TRBV5-4	TGTGCCAGCAGCTTGGGCAGCGCGGGGGGGCCGCATACGCAGTATTTT	CASSLGSAGGPHTQYF
-	TRBD2	TRBJ2-1	TRBV2	TGTGCCAGCAGTGAGTTGGCGGGGGGGCTTATTGAGCAGTTCTTC	CASSELAGGLIEQFF
once	-	TRBJ1-5	TRBV6-5	TGTGCCAGCAGCAGTCATAGCAATCAGCCCCAGCATTTT	CASSSHSNQPQHF
-	-	TRBJ2-3	TRBV18	TGTGCCAGCTCACGCTTGACTGACCCAAGCACAGATACGCAGTATTTT	CASSRLTDPSTDTQYF
-	-	TRBJ2-6	TRBV19	TGTGCCAGTAGTATAGCCCACTCTGGGGCCAACGTCCTGACTTTC	CASSIAHSGANVLTF
-	TRBD2	TRBJ2-5	TRBV11-3	TGTGCCAGCAGCTCCCCCGGGGGGTGGACCCAGTACTTC	CASSSPGGWTQYF
-	TRBD1	TRBJ1-1	TRBV5-1	TGCGCCAGCAGCTCCCCGGGACAGGCGGCGGCTGAAGCTTTCTTT	CASSSPGQAAAEAFF
once	-	TRBJ2-1	TRBV5-1	TGCGCCAGCAGCCGAAATGCAGGGTACAATGAGCAGTTCTTC	CASSRNAGYNEQFF
-	-	TRBJ2-6	TRBV6-2/TRBV6-3	TGTGCCAGCAGTTACAGGGGTTCTGGGGCCAACGTCCTGACTTTC	CASSYRGSGANVLTF
-	-	TRBJ1-2	TRBV3-1/TRBV3-2	TGTGCCAGCAGCCAAGAAACTTTGACAGAAATCTATGGCTACACCTTC	CASSQETLTEIYGYTF
-	TRBD1	TRBJ1-2	TRBV5-6	TGTGCCAGCAGCTCGGGACAGATCGTCTATGGCTACACCTTC	CASSSGQIVYGYTF
-	-	TRBJ2-5	TRBV2	TGTGCCAGCAGTGGATGGGCAGGGTTCCAAGAGACCCAGTACTTC	CASSGWAGFQETQYF
-	TRBD1	TRBJ1-4	TRBV2	TGTGCCAGCAGTAGGGACAGGCCCGCAACTAATGAAAAACTGTTTTTT	CASSRDRPATNEKLFF
-	TRBD1	TRBJ2-7	TRBV11-3	TGTGCCAGCAGCTTTAGGGGGGACAGGGTTGGTTCCTACGAGCAGTACTTC	CASSFRGDRVGSYEQYF
few	TRBD1	TRBJ1-4	TRBV29-1	TGCAGCGGCCGCACAGGGGGGAGAGAAAAACTGTTTTTT	CSGRTGGREKLFF
-	TRBD1	TRBJ2-6	TRBV19	TGTGCCAGTAGTGCCGGGACAGTTGGTGCTGGGGCCAACGTCCTGACTTTC	CASSAGTVGAGANVLTF
-	-	TRBJ2-1	TRBV19	TGTGCCAGTAGTATAGCAGGGTACAATGAGCAGTTCTTC	CASSIAGYNEQFF
-	-	TRBJ1-1	TRBV15	TGTGCCACCAGCGAAAGGAGAATGAACACTGAAGCTTTCTTT	CATSERRMNTEAFF
-	-	TRBJ1-1	TRBV3-1/TRBV3-2	TGTGCCAGCAGCCCGCGCGAGGCGGCGGGAACTGAAGCTTTCTTT	CASSPREAAGTEAFF
-	TRBD2	TRBJ2-7	TRBV2	TGTGCCAGCAGCCAACTAGCGTTGCAGTACTTC	CASSQLALQYF
-	TRBD1	TRBJ1-6	TRBV18	TGTGCCACCAGACAGGGGGCAAATTCACCCCTCCACTTT	CATRQGANSPLHF
-	TRBD1	TRBJ2-7	TRBV7-6	TGTGCCAGCAGCTCGGGACAGGGCTTTTCCTACGAGCAGTACTTC	CASSSGQGFSYEQYF
-	-	TRBJ2-7	TRBV6-5	TGTGCCAGCAAGCGTGGGGAGTCCTACGAGCAGTACTTC	CASKRGESYEQYF
few	-	TRBJ1-1	TRBV25-1	TGTGCCAGCAGTGAAGTGGCCTCTGAAGCTTTCTTT	CASSEVASEAFF
once	TRBD1	TRBJ2-3	TRBV27	TGTGCCAGCAGTCCCCGACAGGGCTTTAATTCAAATACGCAGTATTTT	CASSPRQGFNSNTQYF
-	TRBD1	TRBJ1-4	TRBV3-1/TRBV3-2	TGTGCCAGCAGCCCCAGGGGGCGCGAAAAACTGTTTTTT	CASSPRGREKLFF
-	-	TRBJ1-2	TRBV19	TGTGCCAGTAGTATCGGCCAGGGGATACGATATGGCTACACCTTC	CASSIGQGIRYGYTF
-	TRBD2	TRBJ2-3	TRBV6-5	TGTGCCAGCAGCCGTGGACTAGCCACAGATACGCAGTATTTT	CASSRGLATDTQYF
-	-	TRBJ1-3	TRBV6-1	TGTGCCAGCAGTGAGCAGAGGGGGTTGAGTGGAAACACCATATATTTT	CASSEQRGLSGNTIYF
-	-	TRBJ1-1	TRBV2	TGTGCCAGCAGTCTAAATTGGGCTGACACTGAAGCTTTCTTT	CASSLNWADTEAFF
-	-	TRBJ1-1	TRBV19	TGTGCCAGTAGTATAGCACAGGGAAACACTGAAGCTTTCTTT	CASSIAQGNTEAFF
-	TRBD1	TRBJ2-7	TRBV30	TGTGCCTGGGGGGGACAGTACTACGAGCAGTACTTC	CAWGGQYYEQYF
-	-	TRBJ1-2	TRBV19	TGTGCCAGTAGCGGGTTAAACTATGGCTACACCTTC	CASSGLNYGYTF
once	TRBD2	TRBJ2-2	TRBV4-2	TGTGCCAGCAGCCAAGCGGCTAGCGGGGGGGCCGGGGAGCTGTTTTTT	CASSQAASGGAGELFF
-	-	TRBJ2-2	TRBV11-3	TGTGCCAGCAGCTTAGATAGGCCAGGGTACACCGGGGAGCTGTTTTTT	CASSLDRPGYTGELFF
-	TRBD1	TRBJ2-7	TRBV18	TGTGCCAGCTCACCCCCGGGACAGGGCTACGAGCAGTACTTC	CASSPPGQGYEQYF
-	-	TRBJ1-4	TRBV15	TGTGCCACCAGCAGATCCCGGACATCTTATAATGAAAAACTGTTTTTT	CATSRSRTSYNEKLFF
once	TRBD1	TRBJ1-1	TRBV25-1	TGTGCCAGCCTCCCCACAGGGGAGAACACTGAAGCTTTCTTT	CASLPTGENTEAFF
once	-	TRBJ2-1	TRBV30	TGTGCCTGGAGGGGGGCCCAATACAATGAGCAGTTCTTC	CAWRGAQYNEQFF
-	-	TRBJ2-2	TRBV11-2	TGTGCCAGCAGCTTATGGGGGCAGACGAACACCGGGGAGCTGTTTTTT	CASSLWGQTNTGELFF
-	-	TRBJ1-3	TRBV3-1/TRBV3-2	TGTGCCAGCAGCGTCCCAGGCAGCTCTGGAAACACCATATATTTT	CASSVPGSSGNTIYF
-	TRBD1	TRBJ1-6	TRBV13	TGTGCCAGCAGCCGATGGACAGGGAATTCACCCCTCCACTTT	CASSRWTGNSPLHF
-	TRBD1	TRBJ1-4	TRBV6-1	TGTGCCAGCAGTGTTCGCAACAGGGGACAGAATCGGGAAAAACTGTTTTTT	CASSVRNRGQNREKLFF
-	-	TRBJ1-1	TRBV5-1	TGCGCCAGCAGCTTGGGTTTTGGGGAGGGGAACACTGAAGCTTTCTTT	CASSLGFGEGNTEAFF
-	TRBD2	TRBJ2-7	TRBV10-3	TGTGCCATCAGGTTGACTAGCGGGGAAGGTTACGAGCAGTACTTC	CAIRLTSGEGYEQYF
-	-	TRBJ2-7	TRBV7-8	TGTGCCAGCAACCCCACAGGGTCGTCCTACGAGCAGTACTTC	CASNPTGSSYEQYF
-	-	TRBJ1-1	TRBV6-5	TGTGCCAGCAGTTACGGGGACGGGGGCACTGAAGCTTTCTTT	CASSYGDGGTEAFF
-	-	TRBJ2-5	TRBV12-3/TRBV12-4	TGTGCCAGCAGTTTGAGGGAGTGGGAGACCCAGTACTTC	CASSLREWETQYF
-	TRBD2	TRBJ2-1	TRBV4-1	TGCGCCAGCAGCCCCATGGGACTAGCGGGGCCGAATGAGCAGTTCTTC	CASSPMGLAGPNEQFF
-	-	TRBJ2-1	TRBV6-5	TGTGCCAGCCCCCTCTCGACTAAATTTTACAATGAGCAGTTCTTC	CASPLSTKFYNEQFF
-	TRBD1	TRBJ2-7	TRBV2	TGTGCCAGCAGTGTGGACCAGGGGGCGTACGAGCAGTACTTC	CASSVDQGAYEQYF
-	TRBD1	TRBJ2-2	TRBV7-3	TGTGCCAGCAGTCTCAGGGGTGGGACAGACAACACCGGGGAGCTGTTTTTT	CASSLRGGTDNTGELFF
few	-	TRBJ2-3	TRBV7-8	TGTGCCAGCAGCTTAGTTCGGGGTTGGGATACAGATACGCAGTATTTT	CASSLVRGWDTDTQYF